This T cell receptor (beta chain) comes out of a study of CD8+CD57+ T cells in acquired aplastic anemia. Genomic DNA provided the template from which TCR beta VDJ and CDR3 profiles were obtained. TCRdb processed the reads anew with MiXCR; each CDR3 protein has one entry. The sample has 150,000 to 200,000 distinct CDR3 sequences, around half seen once. Previously, flow cytometry had revealed CD8+CD57+ cell expansion in the patients chosen for sequencing. Severe acquired aplastic anemia was present in every patient. Trimming took off 5 bases at V and 6 bases at J, with 12 bases between the two ends. CDR3 size: 13 residues. CDR1 is SGHVS and CDR2 is FNYEAQ in the germline V gene.

Sequenced input: sorted CD4+, CD8+, or CD8+CD57+ T cells (not recorded which) from PBMCs. The TCR was taken from a human donor with aplastic anemia. The J gene is TRBJ2-3, the V gene TRBV7-6; D assignment may be TRBD1 or TRBD2 (5 bases each). The CDR3 region is CASSTQWGDTQYF. The CDR3 nucleotides are TGTGCCAGCAGCACTCAGTGGGGGGATACGCAGTATTTT.